The source of this T cell receptor (beta chain) is a study of Ad26.COV2.S vaccination and SARS-CoV-2 variants. Treatment defined: 15 to 20 received Ad26.COV2.S at low or high dose, single or two shots; about 5 received placebo; per-sample allocation not given. All samples were drawn on day 63, counting from the first vaccine or placebo injection. The protocol was immunoSEQ multiplex PCR, while the TCRdb copy is restricted to in-frame clones and leaves out a portion. The top ten clones hold roughly 13% of a sample with approximately 480,000 clones, approximately 90% of them seen once. Note on this clone: The target antigen is unknown.

The V end lost 6 bases, the J end lost 7 bases, and 16 bases lay between the germline ends. The CDR3 contains 14 residues. Germline V gene sequence: CDR1 LNHDA, CDR2 SQIVND (reference sequence). Study-wide findings and caveats: The TCR-based breadth and depth measures might underestimate overall T cell responses.

The source is a person between 18 and 59 years old who received the Ad26.COV2.S COVID-19 vaccine or a placebo. V usage is TRBV19 and J usage is TRBJ1-5; maybe TRBD1 (6 bases). Specimen: peripheral blood, collected in a trial of Ad26.COV2.S vaccine versus placebo. The CDR3 sequence: CASRSEGGFQPQHF. For the CDR3, the DNA is TGTGCCAGTAGGTCTGAGGGGGGATTCCAGCCCCAGCATTTT.